Sequencing of this T cell receptor (beta chain) was carried out in a study of CD8 T cells in Susac syndrome. As concerns this clonotype: Its specificity is not known.

Study-wide findings and caveats: An acknowledgment was made by the study that its TCR sequencing and HLA analysis involved relatively few individuals.

Sequencing of TCR beta was performed on blood CD8+ and CD4+ T cells. The CDR3 loop spans 14 amino acids. The trim removed 4 bases at V and 5 bases at J, leaving 4 bases unmatched. The germline V gene has CDR1 ENHRY and CDR2 SYGVKD. Reverse transcription of about 0.45 to 1 ug RNA was performed with random hexamers. TCR beta CDR3 was amplified by immunoSEQ multiplex PCR. This amplification extended across 54 Vbeta and 13 Jbeta segments. TCRdb re-derived calls from the immunoSEQ multiplex PCR reads in MiXCR, one entry per CDR3 protein. The table shows some 200,000 distinct CDR3 sequences, with around nine tenths occurring only once.

Sequencing used CD8+ T cells from PBMCs. This clonotype originated in a human donor with multiple sclerosis. This chain connects TRBV10-3 to TRBJ2-7; 11 positions agree with TRBD1. Here the CDR3 reads CAISGGQGGDEQYF. The CDR3 DNA reads TGTGCCATCAGTGGGGGACAGGGGGGCGACGAGCAGTACTTC.